Following are 6 T cell receptor beta chains from one sample sequenced in a study of CD8+ T cells in alopecia areata. After isolation, RNA underwent reverse transcription to generate cDNA as the sequencing template. TCRdb keeps only in-frame clones here, not all; method: immunoSEQ multiplex PCR. Of approximately 42,000 clones detected, about 71% appear once; the ten largest clones hold about a fifth. Treatment defined: oral pan-JAK inhibitor, 5-10 mg twice daily. The sample in question was CD8+ T cells sorted from blood, obtained at week 4, from a patient treated with tofacitinib. The receptors were gathered from a human donor with alopecia areata.

This chain joins TRBV30 and TRBJ2-7, with D possibly matching TRBD1 (6 bases). CDR3 length equals 18 residues. V lost 1 base and J lost 0, with 22 bases in between. Germline V gives CDR1 GTSNPN, CDR2 SVGIG (reference sequence). CDR3 DNA: TGTGCCTGGAGTGACCCCATATTCCGACAGGCGCACTCCTACGAGCAGTACTTC. As protein: CAWSDPIFRQAHSYEQYF. The full variable domain, in which reference TRBV30 and TRBJ2-7 provide the parts outside the CDR3, is SQTIHQWPATLVQPVGSPLSLECTVEGTSNPNLYWYRQAAGRGLQLLFYSVGIGQISSEVPQNLSASRPQDRQFILSSKKLLLSDSGFYLCAWSDPIFRQAHSYEQYFGPGTRLTVT.

The chain joins TRBV7-9 to TRBJ2-7; weak D call: TRBD2 (5 bases). Germline lookup yields CDR1 SEHNR and CDR2 FQNEAQ (reference sequence). This CDR3 spans 14 amino acids. Trimming took 5 bases from V and 0 from J, leaving 11 bases between them. As DNA, the CDR3 is TGTGCCAGCAGCCCCATCGACTACTCCTACGAGCAGTACTTC. This codes for CASSPIDYSYEQYF.

This clone was recorded a few times. The genes are TRBV29-1 and TRBJ1-5; D remains ambiguous. Germline V lookup: CDR1 SQVTM, CDR2 ANQGSEA. V was trimmed by 0 bases and J by 2 bases, leaving 5 bases between them. This CDR3 has 13 amino acids. This CDR3 is CSVEEDRNQPQHF. The CDR3 DNA reads TGCAGCGTTGAAGAAGACCGCAATCAGCCCCAGCATTTT.

This rearrangement joins TRBV5-6 to TRBJ2-2, with no clear D. CDR3 length equals 14 residues. Germline V gives CDR1 SGHDT, CDR2 YYEEEE. Trimming removed 4 bases at V and 1 base at J, with 8 bases between. CDR3 loop: CASSLLQNTGELFF. Written as DNA, the CDR3 is TGTGCCAGCAGCCTCCTTCAGAACACCGGGGAGCTGTTTTTT.

The V call is TRBV5-6, the J call TRBJ1-5; possible D gene TRBD1, 6 bases. Trimming removed 6 bases from V and 6 bases from J, with 10 bases in between. The CDR3 totals 12 residues. Germline-derived CDR1 and CDR2 are SGHDT and YYEEEE. In DNA, the CDR3 is TGTGCCAGCACCCAGGGGTCTCAGCCCCAGCATTTT. Translating gives CASTQGSQPQHF.

The chain joins TRBV25-1 to TRBJ2-5; 7 bases fit TRBD2. Losses at the gene ends were 0 bases for V and 1 base for J; bases not matched to a gene: 2. The CDR3 runs to 15 residues. Germline V gene data show CDR1 as MGHDK and CDR2 as SYGVNS. This chain's CDR3 is CASSEYGGSQETQYF. The CDR3 DNA reads TGTGCCAGCAGTGAATACGGGGGGTCCCAAGAGACCCAGTACTTC.